These T cell receptor beta chains were read from a single sample in a study of T cells in Graves' hyperthyroidism and ophthalmopathy. One entry per CDR3 protein, called by TCRdb with MiXCR from the multiplex PCR reads. The data contain a few hundred thousand distinct CDR3 sequences, 15% to 18% of them singletons. The sequenced material came from blood. The receptors derive from a woman aged 18-35 years with Graves' hyperthyroidism that later progressed to Graves' ophthalmopathy. Both conserved end residues are part of each CDR3. The D gene is left open where the match is weak. Clone sizes are given selectively: once, few, many, or a class where the clone is expanded.

cdr3_aa,cdr3_nt,clone_size,j_call,d_call,v_call
CASSPLGTSGGYNEQFF,TGTGCCAGCAGCCCATTAGGGACTAGCGGGGGGTACAATGAGCAGTTCTTC,-,TRBJ2-1,TRBD2,TRBV5-1
CASTQGGGMNTEAFF,TGTGCCAGCACTCAAGGGGGGGGTATGAACACTGAAGCTTTCTTT,many,TRBJ1-1,-,TRBV27
CASPGVNTGELFF,TGTGCCAGCCCGGGAGTGAACACCGGGGAGCTGTTTTTT,-,TRBJ2-2,-,TRBV19
CASNIGGSGGAYEQYF,TGTGCCAGCAACATAGGGGGGTCAGGGGGCGCCTACGAGCAGTACTTC,-,TRBJ2-7,TRBD1,TRBV7-2
CASSLVVSAEQFF,TGTGCCAGCAGCTTAGTCGTTTCGGCTGAGCAGTTCTTC,many,TRBJ2-1,-,TRBV11-2
CASSHAGDLEADTQYF,TGCGCCAGCAGCCATGCTGGGGACTTGGAGGCAGATACGCAGTATTTT,-,TRBJ2-3,-,TRBV4-3
CASSLSGRGVEAFF,TGCGCCAGCAGCTTGAGTGGCAGGGGGGTTGAAGCTTTCTTT,few,TRBJ1-1,TRBD1,TRBV5-1
CSARDRSSYNSPLHF,TGCAGTGCTAGAGACCGTAGCTCCTATAATTCACCCCTCCACTTT,few,TRBJ1-6,-,TRBV20-1
CASSIKGHGSYNEQFF,TGTGCCAGCAGCATTAAGGGACACGGCTCCTACAATGAGCAGTTCTTC,many,TRBJ2-1,-,TRBV27
CAWSGQGSWYEQYF,TGTGCCTGGAGTGGACAGGGGAGTTGGTACGAGCAGTACTTC,many,TRBJ2-7,TRBD1,TRBV30
CASSNLKASYGYTF,TGTGCCAGTAGTAACCTCAAGGCGAGCTATGGCTACACCTTC,few,TRBJ1-2,-,TRBV19
CASSLGTGGNTEAFF,TGTGCCAGCAGTTTGGGGACAGGGGGGAACACTGAAGCTTTCTTT,many,TRBJ1-1,TRBD1,TRBV27
CASGTLEKYF,TGTGCCAGCGGAACACTAGAGAAGTACTTC,many,TRBJ2-7,-,TRBV3-1
CASAEYEQYF,TGTGCCAGCGCAGAGTACGAGCAGTACTTC,many,TRBJ2-7,-,TRBV6-1
CASSTPQGAYEQYF,TGCGCCAGCAGCACTCCACAGGGGGCCTACGAGCAGTACTTC,many,TRBJ2-7,TRBD1,TRBV5-1
CASSGLGDQPQHF,TGTGCCAGCAGCGGATTAGGGGATCAGCCCCAGCATTTT,many,TRBJ1-5,-,TRBV2
CASSYRDRGLYTF,TGTGCCAGCAGTTACCGGGACAGGGGCCTCTACACCTTC,-,TRBJ1-2,TRBD1,TRBV12-3/TRBV12-4
CASNNGNYHEQYF,TGTGCCAGCAACAACGGGAATTACCACGAGCAGTACTTC,many,TRBJ2-7,-,TRBV12-3/TRBV12-4
CASSLVGGGYGYTF,TGTGCCAGCAGCTTAGTAGGGGGAGGGTATGGCTACACCTTC,-,TRBJ1-2,-,TRBV7-9
CASSEGWNSDMNTEAFF,TGTGCCAGCAGTGAGGGGTGGAACAGCGACATGAACACTGAAGCTTTCTTT,many,TRBJ1-1,-,TRBV2
CSARVGRSQHF,TGCAGTGCTAGAGTTGGGAGATCCCAGCATTTT,-,TRBJ1-5,-,TRBV20-1
CATGSDRDSYNEQFF,TGTGCCACCGGATCAGACCGGGACTCCTACAATGAGCAGTTCTTC,many,TRBJ2-1,-,TRBV24-1
CASSLAGLAAYEQYF,TGTGCCAGCAGCTTAGCGGGACTAGCAGCCTACGAGCAGTACTTC,many,TRBJ2-7,TRBD2,TRBV7-8
CAISESPGLGRDTEAFF,TGTGCCATCAGTGAGTCTCCAGGACTAGGGCGGGACACTGAAGCTTTCTTT,few,TRBJ1-1,-,TRBV10-3
CASSECGLAGGEQFF,TGCGCCAGCAGTGAGTGTGGACTAGCGGGAGGGGAGCAGTTCTTC,-,TRBJ2-1,TRBD2,TRBV6-9
CATSDWGGPGTGELFF,TGTGCCACCAGTGATTGGGGAGGACCTGGGACCGGGGAGCTGTTTTTT,-,TRBJ2-2,-,TRBV24-1
CASSLGLAGPGELFF,TGTGCCAGCAGCCTGGGACTAGCGGGGCCCGGGGAGCTGTTTTTT,few,TRBJ2-2,TRBD2,TRBV3-1
CASSYGMGEQYF,TGTGCCAGCAGCTATGGGATGGGAGAGCAGTACTTC,-,TRBJ2-7,-,TRBV12-3/TRBV12-4